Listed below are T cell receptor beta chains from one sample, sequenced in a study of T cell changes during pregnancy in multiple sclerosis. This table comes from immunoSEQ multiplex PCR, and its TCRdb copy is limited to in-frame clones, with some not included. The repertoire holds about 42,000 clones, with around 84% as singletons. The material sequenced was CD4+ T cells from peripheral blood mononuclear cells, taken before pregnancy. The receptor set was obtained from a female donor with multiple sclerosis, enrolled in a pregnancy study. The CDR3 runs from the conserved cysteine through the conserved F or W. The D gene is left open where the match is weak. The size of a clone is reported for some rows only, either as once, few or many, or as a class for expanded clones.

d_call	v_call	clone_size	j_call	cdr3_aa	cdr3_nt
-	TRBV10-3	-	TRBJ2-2	CAISVSDMNTGELFF	TGTGCCATCAGTGTTTCCGACATGAACACCGGGGAGCTGTTTTTT
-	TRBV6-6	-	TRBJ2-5	CASSYSAGEETQYF	TGTGCCAGCAGTTACTCGGCAGGGGAAGAGACCCAGTACTTC
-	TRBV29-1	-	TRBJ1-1	CSVERGWAGPGEAFF	TGCAGCGTTGAGCGAGGGTGGGCGGGGCCCGGTGAAGCTTTCTTT
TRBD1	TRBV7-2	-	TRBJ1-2	CASSSQRGQGNGYTF	TGTGCCAGCAGCTCGCAGAGGGGACAGGGCAATGGCTACACCTTC
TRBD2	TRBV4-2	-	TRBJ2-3	CASSQGGGLAGGRDTQYF	TGTGCCAGCAGCCAAGGGGGGGGGCTAGCGGGAGGGAGGGATACGCAGTATTTT
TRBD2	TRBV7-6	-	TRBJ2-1	CASSLIGLAGSWSEQFF	TGTGCCAGCAGCTTAATCGGACTAGCGGGGTCATGGTCGGAGCAGTTCTTC
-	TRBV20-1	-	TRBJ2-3	CSAARGDTQYF	TGCAGTGCGGCCCGAGGAGATACGCAGTATTTT
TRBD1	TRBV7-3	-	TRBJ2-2	CASSLVNRGQPGELFF	TGTGCCAGCAGCTTAGTTAACAGGGGGCAGCCCGGGGAGCTGTTTTTT
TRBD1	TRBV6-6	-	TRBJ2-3	CASSSPGQGRTDTQYF	TGTGCCAGCAGTTCACCGGGACAGGGGAGGACAGATACGCAGTATTTT
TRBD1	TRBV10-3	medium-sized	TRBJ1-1	CAIAGTGGVVNTEAFF	TGTGCCATCGCGGGGACAGGGGGCGTTGTGAACACTGAAGCTTTCTTT
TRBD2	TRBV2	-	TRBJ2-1	CASMGLAGKGEQFF	TGTGCCAGCATGGGACTAGCGGGAAAGGGTGAGCAGTTCTTC
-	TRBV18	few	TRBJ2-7	CASSPGEAYEQYF	TGTGCCAGCTCACCGGGGGAGGCCTACGAGCAGTACTTC
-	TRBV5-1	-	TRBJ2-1	CASSLEMGHHAGANEQFF	TGCGCCAGCAGCTTGGAAATGGGACACCACGCGGGGGCCAATGAGCAGTTCTTC
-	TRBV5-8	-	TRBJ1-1	CASPSRDGGGEAFF	TGTGCCAGTCCCAGCAGGGACGGTGGGGGCGAAGCTTTCTTT
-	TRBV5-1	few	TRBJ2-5	CASSFGEEKTQYF	TGCGCCAGCAGCTTCGGGGAGGAGAAGACCCAGTACTTC
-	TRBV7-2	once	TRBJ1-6	CASSQAQSSYNSPLHF	TGTGCCAGCAGCCAAGCGCAGAGCTCCTATAATTCACCCCTCCACTTT
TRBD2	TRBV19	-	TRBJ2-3	CASSIGREGSDTQYF	TGTGCCAGTAGTATTGGACGGGAGGGTTCAGATACGCAGTATTTT
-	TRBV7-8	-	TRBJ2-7	CASSGSGGPYEQYF	TGTGCCAGCAGCGGTAGCGGAGGCCCCTACGAGCAGTACTTC
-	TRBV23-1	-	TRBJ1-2	CASSQSAGEKGYTF	TGCGCCAGCAGTCAATCAGCGGGGGAGAAGGGCTACACCTTC
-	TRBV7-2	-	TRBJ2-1	CASSFAGAGNEQFF	TGTGCCAGCAGCTTCGCGGGGGCCGGGAATGAGCAGTTCTTC
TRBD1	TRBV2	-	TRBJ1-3	CASSVDRGNGNTIYF	TGTGCCAGCAGTGTGGACAGGGGAAATGGAAACACCATATATTTT
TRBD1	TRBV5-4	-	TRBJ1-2	CASSLRQGEGYTF	TGTGCCAGCAGCTTGAGGCAGGGGGAAGGCTACACCTTC
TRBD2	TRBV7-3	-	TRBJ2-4	CASSPRGGADIQYF	TGTGCCAGCAGCCCCCGCGGGGGGGCCGACATTCAGTACTTC
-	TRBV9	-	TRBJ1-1	CASSGHRETEAFF	TGTGCCAGCAGCGGACACAGGGAAACTGAAGCTTTCTTT
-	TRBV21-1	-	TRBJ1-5	CASSGKGQGSNQPQHF	TGTGCCAGCAGCGGAAAAGGACAGGGTAGCAATCAGCCCCAGCATTTT
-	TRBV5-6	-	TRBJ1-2	CASSFSDNYGYTF	TGTGCCAGCAGCTTCAGTGATAACTATGGCTACACCTTC
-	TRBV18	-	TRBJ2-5	CASSPRQTTETQYF	TGTGCCAGCTCACCACGACAAACCACAGAGACCCAGTACTTC
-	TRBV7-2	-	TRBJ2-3	CASSSNIAGIGTDTQYF	TGTGCCAGCAGCTCGAACATAGCTGGTATCGGCACAGATACGCAGTATTTT
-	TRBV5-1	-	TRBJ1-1	CASNDNMNTEAFF	TGCGCCAGCAACGACAACATGAACACTGAAGCTTTCTTT